This note documents a single TCR beta chain sequence. Its antigen is still unknown. Primers used in a second PCR of roughly 7 to 12 cycles were a sample-barcoded 5' primer and a J-beta primer mix. TCRdb ran MiXCR on the 5' RACE reads and lists one entry per CDR3 protein. The sample shows 1.5 million to 2 million distinct CDR3 sequences, just under 50% of them seen only once. Sample donors were healthy Caucasian individuals that came from Russia, aged 6 to 90. These data are taken from a study of blood T cells in healthy people across ages. The study, taken as a whole, reports: Long-lived and aged donors differed, with more naive CD4+ cells and higher diversity in the long-lived. Underestimates were what the diversity estimates from one million T cells were considered to be.

This CDR3 has 12 amino acids. J gave up 4 bases and V 5 bases, and 3 bases lay outside the gene matches. Germline V gene sequence: CDR1 SQVTM, CDR2 ANQGSEA. The TCR originated in a woman aged 35 to 49 in good health. The sequenced sample was blood. The V gene is TRBV29-1, the J gene TRBJ2-3; TRBD1 aligns across 7 bases. The CDR3: CSVYQGADTQYF. The CDR3 bases are TGCAGCGTTTATCAGGGGGCAGATACGCAGTATTTT.